These 21 T cell receptor beta chains came from one sample sequenced in a study of graft-versus-host responses after intestinal transplantation. These TCRs' antigens remain unknown. Method: immunoSEQ multiplex PCR; TCRdb's copy keeps in-frame clones and lacks some. The sample carries about 80,000 clones, 85% to 90% recorded once. Sequencing was performed on unstimulated CD4+ T cells sorted from spleen or lymph node cells, taken before intestinal transplant. Every receptor here comes from a human donor who received an intestinal transplant.

The chain joins TRBV15 to TRBJ1-5; maybe TRBD1 (6 bases). V was cut by 3 bases and J by 4 bases, with 16 bases left in between. The CDR3 is 16 amino acids. CDR1 is LNHNV, CDR2 YYDKDF, per germline (reference sequence). CDR3 region: CATSRPPTGWNQPQHF. The CDR3 coding sequence is TGTGCCACCAGCAGGCCGCCGACAGGTTGGAATCAGCCCCAGCATTTT.

A remark on this clone: Its ends do not fully match the called genes, so a read error is possible. The same CDR3 arises from other DNA sequences in this sample as well. The chain is built from TRBV5-1 and TRBJ1-1; 8 bases map to TRBD1. Germline V lookup: CDR1 SGHRS, CDR2 YFSETQ. The CDR3 sequence is 15 residues long. The CDR3 is CASSLARGLNTEAFF. CDR3 nucleotides: TGCGCCAGCAGCTTGGCCAGGGGGCTGAACACTGAAGCCTTCTTT.

The chain combines TRBV5-1 with TRBJ2-3; D perhaps matches TRBD2 (6 bases). Trimming shortened V by 0 bases and J by 6 bases, and 14 bases separated the two germline ends. Looked up from germline, CDR1 is SGHRS and CDR2 is YFSETQ. The CDR3 is 15 residues long. The CDR3 DNA follows: TGCGCCAGCAGCTTGGCGGGAGCAGGTGGGGATACGCAGTATTTT. Translation: CASSLAGAGGDTQYF.

This chain joins TRBV5-1 and TRBJ1-5, with D hard to call. This CDR3 is built from 15 residues. From germline, CDR1 is SGHRS and CDR2 YFSETQ. Trimming took off 0 bases at V and 4 bases at J, with 11 bases between the two ends. This chain's CDR3 is CASSLGGRENQPQHF. The CDR3 DNA reads TGCGCCAGCAGCTTGGGAGGGAGAGAAAATCAGCCCCAGCATTTT.

The chain employs TRBV19 and TRBJ1-5, with D tentatively TRBD1 (5 bases). Germline V gives CDR1 LNHDA, CDR2 SQIVND (reference sequence). The CDR3 sequence is 16 residues long. Trimming cost V 6 bases and J 0 bases, with 15 bases left between them. The CDR3 reads CASRGPGIHSNQPQHF. In DNA form, the CDR3 reads TGTGCCAGTAGGGGGCCAGGGATACATAGCAATCAGCCCCAGCATTTT. Full variable domain (missing parts from reference TRBV19 and TRBJ1-5): DGGITQSPKYLFRKEGQNVTLSCEQNLNHDAMYWYRQDPGQGLRLIYYSQIVNDFQKGDIAEGYSVSREKKESFPLTVTSAQKNPTAFYLCASRGPGIHSNQPQHFGDGTRLSIL.

The chain carries TRBV27 and TRBJ2-1; 7 nucleotides line up with TRBD2. CDR1 and CDR2 from the germline V gene are MNHEY and SMNVEV (reference sequence). Trimming took 6 bases from V and 5 from J; bases not matched to a gene: 10. This CDR3 region has 15 residues. The DNA for the CDR3 is TGTGCCAGCAGGGGGTTTTGGGGGGGACACAATGAGCAGTTCTTC. Amino acids: CASRGFWGGHNEQFF.

The CDR3 nucleotides are TGTGCCAGCAGAGGGACAGGGTCTAATTCACCCCTCCACTTT. It encodes CASRGTGSNSPLHF. The chain couples TRBV6-5 to TRBJ1-6; 9 nucleotides agree with TRBD1. The CDR3 loop spans 14 amino acids. Trimming took 6 bases from V and 6 from J; bases not matched to a gene: 3. CDR1 is MNHEY and CDR2 is SVGAGI in the germline V gene.

The V gene is TRBV19, the J gene TRBJ2-5; the D is unclear. CDR3 size: 11 residues. V was shortened by 7 bases and J by 5 bases, with 8 bases between the two germline ends. Looked up from germline, CDR1 is LNHDA and CDR2 is SQIVND (reference sequence). In DNA, the CDR3 is TGTGCCAGTATCGCCGGGGAGACCCAGTACTTC. This sequence encodes CASIAGETQYF.

The genes are TRBV5-1 and TRBJ2-1, with 10 bases lining up with TRBD2. With 2 bases clipped from V and 6 bases from J, the junction kept 5 bases outside the gene matches. The V gene's germline CDR1 is SGHRS and CDR2 YFSETQ. CDR3 length equals 15 residues. CDR3 sequence reads: CASSLPSGGANEQFF. The CDR3, as DNA: TGCGCCAGCAGCTTACCCAGCGGGGGGGCCAATGAGCAGTTCTTC.

V is TRBV9 and J is TRBJ2-1; 16 bases map to TRBD2. V was pared by 3 bases and J by 0 bases, with 9 bases of the junction left unmatched. CDR1 is SGDLS, CDR2 YYNGEE, per germline. This CDR3 region has 20 residues. The CDR3: CASSAGTSGGAKSSYNEQFF. CDR3 bases: TGTGCCAGCAGCGCCGGGACTAGCGGGGGGGCCAAGAGCTCCTACAATGAGCAGTTCTTC.

This clone has only a few counts. This chain joins TRBV7-2 and TRBJ2-7; 9 nucleotides match TRBD2. Germline V lookup: CDR1 SGHTA, CDR2 FQGNSA. The V gene end was trimmed by 5 bases and the J gene end by 7 bases; junction bases not matched to a gene: 12. The CDR3 covers 15 residues. The CDR3 is CASSPPGGGASEQYF. CDR3 nucleotides: TGTGCCAGCAGCCCGCCGGGCGGGGGGGCCTCGGAGCAGTACTTC.

V gene TRBV13 combines with J gene TRBJ1-2, with a tentative D call TRBD1 (6 bases). With 3 bases removed from V and 6 bases from J, the gap between germline ends came to 8 bases. This CDR3 is built from 12 residues. Germline CDR1 is PRHDT and CDR2 is FYEKMQ (reference sequence). The CDR3 here is CASSFDRNGYTF. The CDR3 DNA reads as TGTGCCAGCAGCTTCGACAGGAATGGCTACACCTTC. Drawing the rest from reference TRBV13 and TRBJ1-2, the complete variable domain is AAGVIQSPRHLIKEKRETATLKCYPIPRHDTVYWYQQGPGQDPQFLISFYEKMQSDKGSIPDRFSAQQFSDYHSELNMSSLELGDSALYFCASSFDRNGYTFGSGTRLTVV.

V gene TRBV5-1 combines with J gene TRBJ1-4; D is unresolved. Trimming stripped 4 bases from V and 5 bases from J, with 18 bases between. Germline values: CDR1 SGHRS, CDR2 YFSETQ. The CDR3 runs 16 residues. Here the CDR3 reads CASSPYSNPLNEKLFF. DNA for the CDR3: TGCGCCAGCAGCCCTTACTCTAACCCACTCAATGAAAAACTGTTTTTT.

The chain recombines TRBV5-1 with TRBJ2-1; 9 bases are shared with TRBD1. CDR1 and CDR2 (germline): SGHRS, YFSETQ. The CDR3 covers 15 residues. The J segment lost 9 bases and the V segment lost 1 base, leaving 8 bases of the junction unmatched. CDR3 coding DNA: TGCGCCAGCAGCTTGAGGACAGGGGCGCAGTTTGAGCAGTTCTTC. This encodes CASSLRTGAQFEQFF. The full variable domain, with the rest looked up from reference TRBV5-1 and TRBJ2-1, is KAGVTQTPRYLIKTRGQQVTLSCSPISGHRSVSWYQQTPGQGLQFLFEYFSETQRNKGNFPGRFSGRQFSNSRSEMNVSTLELGDSALYLCASSLRTGAQFEQFFGPGTRLTVL.

This chain links TRBV19 with TRBJ1-5; TRBD1 matches 9 bases. The CDR3 is 16 residues long. The J segment lost 1 base and the V segment lost 4 bases, leaving 5 bases of the junction unmatched. Germline V gene lookup returns CDR1 LNHDA and CDR2 SQIVND (reference sequence). The CDR3: CASSSRGTGSNQPQHF. For the CDR3, the DNA is TGTGCCAGTAGTAGTCGAGGGACAGGGAGCAATCAGCCCCAGCATTTT.

Details on this clone: The sample carries other DNA sequences with the same CDR3. V and J are TRBV9 and TRBJ2-5, with 7 bases lining up with TRBD1. The CDR3 contains 14 residues. From germline, CDR1 is SGDLS and CDR2 YYNGEE. V lost 7 bases and J lost 2; bases outside the gene matches: 8. As DNA, the CDR3 is TGTGCCAGCTCGCCGGGACAGCTACAAGAGACCCAGTACTTC. Protein sequence: CASSPGQLQETQYF.

The rearrangement uses TRBV15 and TRBJ2-7, with unresolved D. Germline CDR1 and CDR2: LNHNV and YYDKDF (reference sequence). The CDR3 length is 15 residues. V lost 1 base, J lost 4 bases, and 14 bases lay in between. The CDR3 sequence: CATSRGVRLIYEQYF. In DNA, the CDR3 is TGTGCCACCAGCAGAGGTGTCAGGCTTATTTACGAGCAGTACTTC.

This chain's CDR3 is CASSDRNNQPQHF. CDR3 nucleotides: TGTGCCAGCAGTGACAGGAACAATCAGCCCCAGCATTTT. J is TRBJ1-5 and V is TRBV6-1, with no clear D. V was clipped by 3 bases and J by 3 bases, with 6 bases between them. Germline V CDR1 and CDR2: MNHNS, SASEGT. This CDR3 region has 13 residues.

The chain recombines TRBV11-2 with TRBJ2-7; D is unclear. Deletions cut 0 bases from V and 4 bases from J, with 10 bases between. Germline V lookup: CDR1 SGHAT, CDR2 FQNNGV. This CDR3 is 14 amino acids long. The CDR3 DNA follows: TGTGCCAGCAGCTTAGAGCTTATCCAGTACGAGCAGTACTTC. It is translated as CASSLELIQYEQYF.

Comments on this clone: One junction end disagrees with the germline gene, perhaps due to a read error. The chain uses TRBV6-1 and TRBJ1-2, with 8 bases fitting TRBD1. The CDR3 runs 15 residues. Germline V lookup: CDR1 MNHNS, CDR2 SASEGT. The CDR3 region has the DNA TGTGCCAGCAGTGAATTGGACAGGGCTCACTATGGCCACACCTTC. Encoded protein: CASSELDRAHYGHTF.

The rearrangement uses TRBV6-5 and TRBJ1-5; D is uncertain. The CDR3 is made up of 16 amino acids. V lost 2 bases to trimming and J lost 9 bases, with 20 bases between them. Germline CDR1 is MNHEY and CDR2 is SVGAGI. The CDR3 protein is CASSYEGPSGRGPQHF. The CDR3 bases are TGTGCCAGCAGTTACGAAGGCCCCTCCGGACGGGGGCCCCAGCATTTT.